This T cell receptor beta chain was identified during a study of identical twins. TCRdb reprocessed the 5' RACE reads with MiXCR, giving one entry per CDR3 protein. The data hold about 1.7 million distinct CDR3 sequences, with roughly 35% observed a single time. The V gene's germline CDR1 is SNHLY and CDR2 FYNNEI. Trimming removed 3 bases from V and 10 bases from J; junction bases left unmatched: 4. The length of the CDR3 is 14 residues. The source material was cord blood. This receptor was obtained from a newborn girl in good health. V usage is TRBV2 and J usage is TRBJ2-1, with 12 bases identical to TRBD1. CDR3 sequence (DNA): TGTGCCAGCAGTGAGGGACAGGGGGCATCAGAGCAGTTCTTC. Encoded protein: CASSEGQGASEQFF.